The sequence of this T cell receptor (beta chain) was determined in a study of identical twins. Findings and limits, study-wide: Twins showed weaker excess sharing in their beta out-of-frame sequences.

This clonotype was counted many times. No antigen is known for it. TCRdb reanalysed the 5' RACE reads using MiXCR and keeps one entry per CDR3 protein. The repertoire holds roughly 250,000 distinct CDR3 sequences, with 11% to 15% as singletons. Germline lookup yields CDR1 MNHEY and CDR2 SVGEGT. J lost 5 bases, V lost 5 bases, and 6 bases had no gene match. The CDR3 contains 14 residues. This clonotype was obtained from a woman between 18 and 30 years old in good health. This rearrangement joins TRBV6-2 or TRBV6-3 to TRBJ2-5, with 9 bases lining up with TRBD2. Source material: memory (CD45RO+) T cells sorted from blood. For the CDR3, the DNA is TGTGCCAGCAGTCCAGGGACTAGCAGCGAGACCCAGTACTTC. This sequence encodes CASSPGTSSETQYF.